The 13 T cell receptor beta chains reported below all come from one sample, sequenced in a study of T-cell reconstitution after alpha-beta-depleted transplantation in children. TCRbeta library construction was performed incorporating unique molecular identifiers. TCRdb fed the PCR reads into MiXCR, producing one record per CDR3 protein. The data show 500,000 or so distinct CDR3 sequences, roughly 11% seen once. This specimen was PBMCs, mostly from graft donor cells, taken 180 days after TCRalphabeta/CD19-depleted stem cell transplant. The receptors were gathered from a female patient aged 2-9 years who had a stem cell transplant for aplastic anemia, so the T cells may come from the graft donor.

This clonotype showed up just a few times. This chain uses TRBV20-1 with TRBJ2-5; no clear D. CDR3 length: 14 amino acids. From germline, CDR1 is DFQATT and CDR2 SNEGSKA (reference sequence). V was trimmed by 1 base and J by 1 base, leaving 10 bases between them. The CDR3 DNA sequence: TGCAGTGCTAGAGGGATTACGTCCCAAGAGACCCAGTACTTC. Protein sequence: CSARGITSQETQYF.

V gene TRBV7-2 combines with J gene TRBJ2-5; D call uncertain. Trimming stripped 2 bases from V and 4 bases from J, with 5 bases between. Germline V CDR1 and CDR2: SGHTA, FQGNSA. CDR3 size: 12 residues. Here the CDR3 DNA reads TGTGCCAGCAGCTTACAAATAGAGACCCAGTACTTC. Protein product: CASSLQIETQYF.

The genes are TRBV11-1 and TRBJ1-1; weak D call: TRBD1 (6 bases). Per germline, CDR1 SGHAT and CDR2 FQDESV (reference sequence). V lost 3 bases, J lost 1 base, and 21 bases lay in between. This CDR3 region has 18 residues. The CDR3 DNA sequence: TGTGCCAGCAGCTTCACTCCCTTGGGGGCACTCTCGAACACTGAAGCTTTCTTT. It encodes CASSFTPLGALSNTEAFF. The complete variable domain, with remaining parts taken from reference TRBV11-1 and TRBJ1-1, reads EAEVAQSPRYKITEKSQAVAFWCDPISGHATLYWYRQILGQGPELLVQFQDESVVDDSQLPKDRFSAERLKGVDSTLKIQPAELGDSAMYLCASSFTPLGALSNTEAFFGQGTRLTVV.

The table lists this clonotype with a few counts. The chain is built from TRBV28 and TRBJ1-5, with 8 bases fitting TRBD1. In germline, CDR1 is MDHEN, CDR2 SYDVKM. The CDR3 has 12 residues. CDR3 nucleotide sequence: TGTTGCAGGGGGCGGAATAATCAGCCCCAGCATTTT. Translated, it gives CCRGRNNQPQHF.

This clonotype was seen repeatedly, ten times or more. The chain combines TRBV28 with TRBJ2-3; 9 bases fit TRBD1. The CDR3 has 14 amino acids. Germline loops: CDR1 MDHEN, CDR2 SYDVKM. V trimming: 8 bases; J trimming: 3 bases; junction bases outside the gene matches: 6. CDR3 region: CASRVQGATDTQYF. The CDR3 DNA sequence: TGTGCCAGCCGCGTACAGGGGGCAACAGATACGCAGTATTTT.

The chain couples TRBV20-1 to TRBJ1-2, with D unclear. Germline CDR1 is DFQATT and CDR2 is SNEGSKA (reference sequence). With 0 bases removed from V and 4 bases from J, the gap between germline ends came to 3 bases. The CDR3 consists of 11 residues. The CDR3 bases are TGCAGTGCTAGAGATACCTATGGCTACACCTTC. As protein: CSARDTYGYTF.

This chain connects TRBV6-2 or TRBV6-3 to TRBJ2-1; D call uncertain. CDR1 and CDR2 from the germline V gene are MNHEY and SVGEGT. CDR3 length: 14 amino acids. The V end was cut by 0 bases, the J end by 7 bases, with 10 bases between. The CDR3 DNA sequence: TGTGCCAGCAGTTACTCCCCGTTTCATAATGAGCAGTTCTTC. Protein product: CASSYSPFHNEQFF.

This clonotype has only a few counts. The V call is TRBV5-1, the J call TRBJ2-4, with a possible D match to TRBD1 (5 bases). The ends were cut back, 0 bases at V and 5 bases at J, with 15 bases in the middle. This CDR3 comprises 16 residues. CDR1 is SGHRS, CDR2 YFSETQ, per germline. CDR3 nucleotides: TGCGCCAGCAGCTTGGGCAGGATCTTAGGGGAAAACATTCAGTACTTC. Its protein is CASSLGRILGENIQYF.

The sample holds a few counts of this clonotype. The chain has TRBV29-1 and TRBJ2-1; TRBD2 agrees at 9 bases. Germline lookup yields CDR1 SQVTM and CDR2 ANQGSEA. The junction had 9 bases not matched to a gene; V was cut back by 7 bases and J by 2 bases. The length of the CDR3 is 15 residues. The CDR3 coding sequence is TGCAGCGGTCTGACTAGCGGTCTACCCTACAATGAGCAGTTCTTC. Amino acid sequence: CSGLTSGLPYNEQFF.

This clonotype was observed a few times. Germline and junction disagree at one end, which may indicate a read error. V and J are TRBV28 and TRBJ2-5; D may be TRBD1 (6 bases). This CDR3 has 16 residues. Looked up from germline, CDR1 is MDHEN and CDR2 is SYDVKM. The CDR3 region is CASSLRSRGHQETQYF. In nucleotides, the CDR3 is TGTGCCAGCAGTCTAAGGAGCCGGGGACACCAGGAGACCCAGTACTTC.

CDR3 in DNA: TGTGCCAGCAGTTACTCGGTGGGCGCGGGTCAGCCCCAGCATTTT. It codes for CASSYSVGAGQPQHF. V is TRBV6-5 and J is TRBJ1-5; D unresolved. The V end was cut by 0 bases, the J end by 6 bases, with 12 bases between. The CDR3 is 15 amino acids. Germline values: CDR1 MNHEY, CDR2 SVGAGI.

This clonotype was seen only a few times. V gene TRBV6-2 or TRBV6-3 combines with J gene TRBJ1-3; D gene uncertain. The CDR3 runs to 14 residues. Germline values: CDR1 MNHEY, CDR2 SVGEGT. Trimming stripped 2 bases from V and 7 bases from J, with 12 bases between. The CDR3 loop is CASSYSSSRNTIYF. The CDR3 bases are TGTGCCAGCAGTTACAGCTCCAGTAGGAACACCATATATTTT.

A few counts support this clonotype. The chain uses TRBV20-1 and TRBJ2-3; 14 bases align to TRBD2. The ends lost 1 base at V and 4 bases at J; junction bases unmatched: 1. CDR3 length: 15 amino acids. Per germline, CDR1 DFQATT and CDR2 SNEGSKA (reference sequence). CDR3 sequence (DNA): TGCAGTGCTAGAGGACTAGCGGGGGGGTCAGATACGCAGTATTTT. It specifies CSARGLAGGSDTQYF.